This entry features one T cell receptor beta chain sequence. As yet, its antigen is unknown. This entry comes from a study of Tregs in tolerant kidney transplant recipients. TCRdb's table, derived via immunoSEQ multiplex PCR, lists solely in-frame clones and lacks some. Found here are 11,000 to 15,000 clones; the top ten clones hold roughly 28%. Mixed chimerism was transient after nonmyeloablative marrow transplants from related graft donors. Study-wide findings and caveats: This study did not directly address biological reproducibility. The small number of patients limits these findings pending further validation. Antigen-driven expansion was suggested because donor-specific Tregs expanded more than all Tregs in tolerant patients.

The receptor was isolated from a human patient who received a combined kidney and bone marrow transplant. Some T cells may be transferred from the graft donor. This material consisted of CD8+ T cells from blood (PBMCs), taken 6 months after the transplant.

Partial CDR3 DNA: TGCGCCAGCAGCTTGGGGGACAGCGGC. Its protein product is CASSLGDSG. Given in full, the CDR3 is CASSLGDSGYTF. This sequence joins TRBV5-1 and TRBJ1-2, with 7 bases matching TRBD1. The CDR3 goes on 3 residues after the read ends, and that part is filled in from the germline J gene. CDR1 and CDR2 from the germline V gene are SGHRS and YFSETQ. CDR3 size: 12 residues.